The 23 T cell receptor beta chains in this list originate from one sample, sequenced in a study of blood T cell repertoires in COVID-19. Profiled with immunoSEQ multiplex PCR; TCRdb holds only in-frame clones, not every one. The sample lists about 150,000 clones; roughly nine tenths were seen once. The sequenced sample consisted of peripheral blood. The receptors stem from a woman aged 60-70 years with active or convalescent COVID-19.

V usage is TRBV12-3 or TRBV12-4 and J usage is TRBJ2-7, with 9 bases matching TRBD1. V was clipped by 5 bases and J by 6 bases; unmatched bases: 5. This CDR3 is 13 amino acids long. The CDR3 nucleotides read TGTGCCAGCAGTCGGGACAGGGTATCCGAGCAGTACTTC. Translation: CASSRDRVSEQYF.

The rearrangement uses TRBV15 and TRBJ1-1; 8 positions agree with TRBD1. Germline V gives CDR1 LNHNV, CDR2 YYDKDF (reference sequence). V trimming: 5 bases; J trimming: 4 bases; junction bases outside the gene matches: 3. This CDR3 has 13 amino acids. The CDR3 DNA sequence: TGTGCCACCAGCCGGACAGGGAGCACTGAAGCTTTCTTT. It codes for CATSRTGSTEAFF.

This chain connects TRBV7-3 to TRBJ2-3; D not certain. Germline loops: CDR1 SGHTA, CDR2 FQGTGA. The CDR3 has 17 amino acids. V was shortened by 4 bases and J by 1 base, with 18 bases between the two germline ends. In nucleotides, the CDR3 is TGTGCCAGCAGCTCTTCCCCACTCGACTGGGGCACAGATACGCAGTATTTT. This gives the protein CASSSSPLDWGTDTQYF. Using reference TRBV7-3 and TRBJ2-3 for the parts outside the CDR3, the full variable domain is GAGVSQTPSNKVTEKGKYVELRCDPISGHTALYWYRQSLGQGPEFLIYFQGTGAADDSGLPNDRFFAVRPEGSVSTLKIQRTERGDSAVYLCASSSSPLDWGTDTQYFGPGTRLTVL.

This chain joins TRBV15 and TRBJ2-3; 11 bases are shared with TRBD2. This CDR3 is built from 17 residues. Trimming cost V 2 bases and J 5 bases; bases outside gene matches: 9. Germline CDR1 reads LNHNV; CDR2 reads YYDKDF (reference sequence). The CDR3 loop reads CATSRSEGLAGGDTQYF. The CDR3 DNA is TGTGCCACCAGCAGATCCGAGGGCCTAGCGGGGGGAGATACGCAGTATTTT.

The rearrangement links TRBV19 to TRBJ1-5, with TRBD1 matching over 8 bases. The CDR3 extends over 15 amino acids. Germline loops: CDR1 LNHDA, CDR2 SQIVND (reference sequence). J gave up 4 bases and V 0 bases, and 2 bases lay outside the gene matches. CDR3 in DNA: TGTGCCAGTAGTATAGAGACAGGGGCGAATCAGCCCCAGCATTTT. Translating it yields CASSIETGANQPQHF.

This rearrangement joins TRBV25-1 to TRBJ1-1, with TRBD1 matching 10 bases. The length of the CDR3 is 16 residues. V shed 4 bases and J 6 bases; nucleotides not matched to a gene: 11. Germline CDR1 MGHDK, CDR2 SYGVNS. The CDR3 loop reads CASSGATGTGEAEAFF. CDR3 in DNA: TGTGCCAGCAGTGGAGCCACCGGGACAGGGGAGGCTGAAGCTTTCTTT.

The chain links TRBV29-1 to TRBJ2-3; TRBD2 matches 7 bases. The CDR3 length is 16 residues. With V trimmed by 3 bases and J by 6 bases, 15 bases remained unmatched. The germline gives CDR1 SQVTM, CDR2 ANQGSEA. For the CDR3, the DNA is TGCAGCGTTGAGGAGTGGGGCGGGACTATAACCGATACGCAGTATTTT. This translates into CSVEEWGGTITDTQYF.

The genes are TRBV20-1 and TRBJ2-4, with TRBD2 matching 13 bases. This CDR3 spans 18 amino acids. The V and J ends lost 3 bases and 0 bases, in that order; junction bases with no gene match: 8. Germline lookup yields CDR1 DFQATT and CDR2 SNEGSKA (reference sequence). CDR3 coding DNA: TGCAGTGCTAGTGGGACTAGCGGGGACTCGAAAGCCAAAAACATTCAGTACTTC. This gives the protein CSASGTSGDSKAKNIQYF.

The chain joins TRBV12-3 or TRBV12-4 to TRBJ1-2; 10 bases match TRBD1. Unmatched junction bases numbered 6, after V lost 6 bases and J lost 8 bases. The CDR3 is 13 residues long. DNA for the CDR3: TGTGCCAGCAGGACAGGGGGCGCTTTGGGCTACACCTTC. Its protein is CASRTGGALGYTF.

V gene TRBV6-2 or TRBV6-3 combines with J gene TRBJ2-5; tentatively, D is TRBD2 (6 bases). CDR1 MNHEY and CDR2 SVGEGT come from the germline V gene. The CDR3 runs 12 residues. The V end lost 6 bases, the J end lost 4 bases, and 9 bases lay between the germline ends. DNA for the CDR3: TGTGCCAGCAGCCCGGGACTAGAGACCCAGTACTTC. Translated: CASSPGLETQYF.

This chain links TRBV18 with TRBJ2-5, with D possibly TRBD1 on 5 matching bases. Deletions cut 2 bases from V and 5 bases from J, with 15 bases between. This CDR3 contains 15 residues. CDR1 and CDR2 (germline): KGHSH, LQKENI. CDR3 nucleotide sequence: TGTGCCAGCTCACCAGTGACAGCCCTTGGCGAGACCCAGTACTTC. Amino acid sequence: CASSPVTALGETQYF.

This chain links TRBV6-5 with TRBJ2-7; TRBD2 aligns across 9 bases. This CDR3 is built from 15 residues. Germline V gene data show CDR1 as MNHEY and CDR2 as SVGAGI. Trimming removed 4 bases from V and 2 bases from J; junction bases left unmatched: 6. The CDR3 DNA is TGTGCCAGCAGTTGGTCGCTAGCGGGAACCTACGAGCAGTACTTC. It translates to CASSWSLAGTYEQYF.

The CDR3 coding sequence is TGCGCCAGCAGCTTGGGGCTTACTAACTATGGCTACACCTTC. It is translated as CASSLGLTNYGYTF. The chain links TRBV5-1 to TRBJ1-2; unclear D gene. The germline CDR1 and CDR2 sequences are SGHRS and YFSETQ. The CDR3 has 14 amino acids. With 0 bases removed from V and 0 bases from J, the gap between germline ends came to 6 bases.

The rearrangement uses TRBV5-4 and TRBJ1-1; a weak D match, TRBD1 (5 bases). The CDR3 covers 12 residues. V lost 7 bases, J lost 7 bases, and 14 bases lay in between. CDR1 and CDR2 (germline): SGHNT, YYREEE (reference sequence). The CDR3 sequence: CASGGLRGEAFF. CDR3 in DNA: TGTGCCAGCGGCGGACTAAGGGGTGAAGCTTTCTTT.

The rearrangement joins TRBV9 to TRBJ2-7, with D possibly TRBD1 on 6 matching bases. The ends were cut back, 2 bases at V and 6 bases at J, with 15 bases in the middle. Germline V gene data show CDR1 as SGDLS and CDR2 as YYNGEE. The CDR3 consists of 14 residues. The CDR3 sequence is CASSVSLQGPEQYF. CDR3 DNA sequence: TGTGCCAGCAGCGTTAGCCTACAGGGCCCCGAGCAGTACTTC.

The sample holds a few counts of this clone. This CDR3 is CASSAGTRYGYTF. CDR3 DNA sequence: TGTGCCAGCAGCGCCGGGACACGCTATGGCTACACCTTC. The rearrangement uses TRBV2 and TRBJ1-2; TRBD1 is a possible D gene (6 bases). There are 13 residues in the CDR3. Germline V gives CDR1 SNHLY, CDR2 FYNNEI. V was shortened by 6 bases and J by 4 bases, with 12 bases between the two germline ends.

This rearrangement joins TRBV7-2 to TRBJ2-7; 10 bases are a match to TRBD1. Germline V gene data show CDR1 as SGHTA and CDR2 as FQGNSA. V trimming: 4 bases; J trimming: 0 bases; junction bases outside the gene matches: 9. CDR3 length: 17 amino acids. The CDR3 here is CASSSGPTGGLSYEQYF. CDR3 nucleotides: TGTGCCAGCAGCTCGGGGCCGACAGGGGGCCTCTCCTACGAGCAGTACTTC.

The chain employs TRBV6-5 and TRBJ2-7; 9 bases match TRBD1. The ends lost 2 bases at V and 3 bases at J; junction bases unmatched: 5. This CDR3 has 15 amino acids. Germline V gives CDR1 MNHEY, CDR2 SVGAGI. CDR3 loop: CASSYDGTGNYEQYF. The CDR3 bases are TGTGCCAGCAGTTACGACGGGACAGGGAACTACGAGCAGTACTTC.

CDR3 residues: CASTFRGFNYGYTF. CDR3 bases: TGTGCCAGCACCTTTCGGGGATTTAACTATGGCTACACCTTC. The gene calls are TRBV3-1 (or the pseudogene TRBV3-2) and TRBJ1-2; D is unresolved. Germline V lookup: CDR1 LGHDT, CDR2 YNNKEL (reference sequence). V was clipped by 7 bases and J by 1 base, with 13 bases between them. This CDR3 is built from 14 residues.

The gene calls are TRBV4-3 and TRBJ1-6, with D uncertain. Deletions cut 0 bases from V and 0 bases from J, with 6 bases between. The CDR3 totals 16 residues. The germline V gene has CDR1 LGHNA and CDR2 YSLEER. This CDR3 reads CASSQDPGSYNSPLHF. CDR3 coding DNA: TGCGCCAGCAGCCAAGATCCGGGCTCCTATAATTCACCCCTCCACTTT.

The CDR3 loop is CASSEVSSGNTIYF. CDR3 bases: TGTGCCAGCAGTGAAGTGAGCTCTGGAAACACCATATATTTT. V usage is TRBV25-1 and J usage is TRBJ1-3; D unclear. The CDR3 has 14 amino acids. From germline, CDR1 is MGHDK and CDR2 SYGVNS. Trimming cost V 2 bases and J 0 bases, with 5 bases left between them.

CDR3 sequence (DNA): TGTGCCAGCAGCTCCGGCGGGAACGGACTAATGAACACTGAAGCTTTCTTT. Its translation is CASSSGGNGLMNTEAFF. This chain connects TRBV5-5 to TRBJ1-1; D is unresolved. V was cut by 3 bases and J by 0 bases, with 18 bases left in between. The CDR3 covers 17 residues. Germline V CDR1 and CDR2: SGHKS, YYEKEE (reference sequence).

The CDR3 protein is CASSPRTSYRETQYF. CDR3 nucleotide sequence: TGTGCCAGTAGTCCCCGAACTAGCTACAGGGAGACCCAGTACTTC. V gene TRBV19 combines with J gene TRBJ2-5, with D tentatively TRBD2 (6 bases). CDR1 and CDR2 (germline): LNHDA, SQIVND (reference sequence). This CDR3 contains 15 residues. Trimming removed 5 bases from V and 5 bases from J, with 18 bases in between.